This T cell receptor (beta chain) originates from a study of blood T cell repertoires in COVID-19. Study information: Nucleic acid was either cDNA or gDNA, and it came from T cells, B-cell-depleted T cells, or PBMCs.

Generated by immunoSEQ multiplex PCR, the TCRdb table keeps only in-frame clones and is missing some. There are some 260,000 clones in the sample; under 95% occur only once, and 1.9% lies in the top ten. In terms of age and location, participants ranged from about 18 to 89 years and lived in approximately 24 US areas. Recovery meant two consecutive negative NP/OP PCR tests, professional clearance, or resolved symptoms. Trimming at V came to 5 bases and at J to 5 bases, leaving 11 bases not matched to a gene. The CDR3 covers 15 residues. The V gene's germline CDR1 is LNHDA and CDR2 SQIVND (reference sequence).

The chain employs TRBV19 and TRBJ2-5; 7 positions match TRBD1. Sequencing was performed on PBMCs or T cells enriched from blood (not recorded which). The sequence derives from a woman under 30 who had recovered from COVID-19. The CDR3 region is CASSVNRGASETQYF. CDR3 bases: TGTGCCAGTAGTGTGAACAGGGGTGCATCGGAGACCCAGTACTTC.